This record concerns one TCR beta chain sequence. Antigen specificity is unknown. The germline V gene has CDR1 SGHNT and CDR2 YYREEE (reference sequence). The V end lost 1 base, the J end lost 8 bases, and 10 bases lay between the germline ends. The CDR3 is 14 amino acids. This sample is part of a study of OX40 agonist ivuxolimab in advanced cancers. Libraries were prepared by immunoSEQ multiplex PCR; TCRdb keeps only in-frame clonotypes and omits some of them. The table includes about 80,000 clones, around 85% detected once. General study findings and limits: Mean expanded clone counts were higher in CD8+ than CD4+ T cells.

The clonotype comes from an adult with an advanced solid tumor such as melanoma, head and neck, liver or kidney cancer. Sequenced here: CD4+ or CD8+ T cells sorted from blood, sampled in a trial of the OX40 agonist ivuxolimab. V and J are TRBV5-4 and TRBJ1-6, with D possibly matching TRBD1 (5 bases). DNA of the CDR3: TGTGCCAGCAGCTTGCGGCAGGGAGATTCACCCCTCCACTTT. Protein product: CASSLRQGDSPLHF.